These 30 T cell receptor beta chains were all obtained from the same sample, sequenced in a study of blood T cell repertoires in COVID-19 (dated by TCRdb to the early 2020s). Preparation of the library involved the immunoSEQ multiplex PCR assay. The source is immuneACCESS, and TCRdb retained only in-frame sequences with V and J called. Part of the clones is not carried over; for the studies checked, unresolved V genes explain less than half of this, and the remainder is unexplained. The sample table contains a few hundred thousand clones; only one count was recorded for roughly 84% of them. The ten largest clones add up to about 7% of the sample. What was sequenced was PBMCs or T cells enriched from blood (not recorded which). These receptors all stem from a woman between 45 and 65 years old who had been exposed to COVID-19.

V usage is TRBV7-2 and J usage is TRBJ2-3; 12 bases align to TRBD2. This CDR3 has 15 residues. Germline CDR1 reads SGHTA; CDR2 reads FQGNSA. The junction had 7 bases not matched to a gene; V was cut back by 8 bases and J by 4 bases. The CDR3 bases are TGTGCCAGCGGTATAGGGACTAGCGGGTCAGATACGCAGTATTTT. Protein product: CASGIGTSGSDTQYF.

The rearrangement links TRBV19 to TRBJ1-1, with a possible D match to TRBD1 (6 bases). The CDR3 has 14 amino acids. V was cut by 4 bases and J by 6 bases, with 15 bases left in between. Germline assignment: CDR1 LNHDA and CDR2 SQIVND (reference sequence). The CDR3 reads CASSNRVQGAEAFF. The CDR3 nucleotides are TGTGCCAGTAGTAACAGGGTGCAAGGGGCTGAAGCTTTCTTT.

The rearrangement joins TRBV7-9 to TRBJ2-5; the match to TRBD2 covers 8 bases. The CDR3 contains 16 residues. V was pared by 1 base and J by 7 bases, with 11 bases of the junction left unmatched. The germline gives CDR1 SEHNR, CDR2 FQNEAQ (reference sequence). CDR3: CASSLGSGGPRGTQYF. The CDR3 DNA follows: TGTGCCAGCAGCTTAGGGAGCGGGGGCCCTCGAGGGACCCAGTACTTC.

This clone was found a few times. The gene calls are TRBV4-3 and TRBJ2-1; 14 positions match TRBD2. The CDR3 has 16 residues. Germline lookup yields CDR1 LGHNA and CDR2 YSLEER. Trimming cost V 4 bases and J 9 bases; bases outside gene matches: 8. CDR3 in amino acids: CASSPRLAGGHSEQFF. Written as DNA, the CDR3 is TGCGCCAGCAGCCCTAGACTAGCGGGGGGGCATAGTGAGCAGTTCTTC.

V gene TRBV19 combines with J gene TRBJ2-2; D possibly corresponds to TRBD1 (6 bases). Between the trimmed V and J ends, which lost 6 bases and 7 bases, there was a span of 21 bases. There are 16 residues in the CDR3. Germline CDR1 and CDR2: LNHDA and SQIVND (reference sequence). The CDR3 spells CASSLGGGWARGELFF. The CDR3 nucleotides are TGTGCCAGTAGCCTCGGTGGGGGCTGGGCACGCGGGGAGCTGTTTTTT.

J is TRBJ1-1 and V is TRBV6-5; 8 positions match TRBD1. Germline CDR1 reads MNHEY; CDR2 reads SVGAGI. The CDR3 consists of 13 residues. V lost 6 bases, J lost 5 bases, and 5 bases stayed unmatched. CDR3 sequence (DNA): TGTGCCAGCAGACTACAGGGGGGAACTGAAGCTTTCTTT. Translating gives CASRLQGGTEAFF.

V is TRBV10-2 and J is TRBJ2-3; D is undetermined. Trimming removed 2 bases at V and 0 bases at J, with 9 bases between. Germline values: CDR1 WSHSY, CDR2 SAAADI. This CDR3 is 15 amino acids long. CDR3 nucleotides: TGCGCCAGCAGTGAGCCCTCGCGAAGCACAGATACGCAGTATTTT. Translated: CASSEPSRSTDTQYF.

The J gene is TRBJ2-2, the V gene TRBV29-1; 9 bases map to TRBD1. The J segment lost 4 bases and the V segment lost 7 bases, leaving 7 bases of the junction unmatched. The CDR3 extends over 14 amino acids. Germline CDR1 SQVTM, CDR2 ANQGSEA. CDR3 bases: TGCAGCGCTCCGGGACAGGGAAGCACCGGGGAGCTGTTTTTT. Translating gives CSAPGQGSTGELFF.

This clone appeared a few times. The chain links TRBV7-2 to TRBJ1-6; D ambiguous. CDR3 length equals 14 residues. Trimming took 5 bases from V and 10 from J, leaving 15 bases between them. Germline V gene data show CDR1 as SGHTA and CDR2 as FQGNSA. The DNA of the CDR3 is TGTGCCAGCAGCATCCGGGAGGGCGGGTCACCCCTCCACTTT. Translating it yields CASSIREGGSPLHF.

This clone occurred once. The chain uses TRBV18 and TRBJ1-1, with D maybe TRBD1 (6 bases). Trimming removed 6 bases at V and 4 bases at J, with 18 bases between. The CDR3 consists of 15 residues. Germline CDR1 and CDR2: KGHSH and LQKENI. The CDR3 protein is CASSPTGIGSTEAFF. The CDR3 DNA reads TGTGCCAGCTCCCCCACAGGGATCGGGTCCACTGAAGCTTTCTTT. Together with reference TRBV18 and TRBJ1-1, the CDR3 gives the full variable domain: NAGVMQNPRHLVRRRGQEARLRCSPMKGHSHVYWYRQLPEEGLKFMVYLQKENIIDESGMPKERFSAEFPKEGPSILRIQQVVRGDSAAYFCASSPTGIGSTEAFFGQGTRLTVV.

The rearrangement joins TRBV14 to TRBJ2-1; 12 bases line up with TRBD2. This CDR3 is built from 16 residues. Germline V gene lookup returns CDR1 SGHDN and CDR2 FVKESK. V gave up 0 bases and J gave up 7 bases; unmatched junction bases: 4. CDR3 protein: CASSQDRLAGANEQFF. For the CDR3, the DNA is TGTGCCAGCAGCCAAGATCGACTAGCGGGGGCTAATGAGCAGTTCTTC.

In its sample, this clone was seen once. V gene TRBV19 combines with J gene TRBJ2-5, with D perhaps TRBD2 (6 bases). The germline V and J ends were trimmed by 4 bases and 5 bases, with 17 bases remaining between them. This CDR3 spans 15 amino acids. CDR1 is LNHDA and CDR2 is SQIVND in the germline V gene (reference sequence). CDR3 DNA: TGTGCCAGTAGTAATTCACCGGCGGGGCGGGAGACCCAGTACTTC. Amino acids: CASSNSPAGRETQYF.

This chain connects TRBV7-2 to TRBJ2-3, with D possibly being TRBD2 (5 bases). This CDR3 spans 12 amino acids. Germline V lookup: CDR1 SGHTA, CDR2 FQGNSA. The V gene lost 5 bases and the J gene lost 8 bases, with 11 bases spanning the gap. CDR3 sequence reads: CASSLDSPTQYF. The CDR3 DNA reads as TGTGCCAGCAGCCTGGACTCCCCTACGCAGTATTTT.

On this clone: Relative to the germline gene, one junction end is altered; a read error may explain this. The rearrangement uses TRBV15 and TRBJ2-1; weak D call: TRBD2 (7 bases). Per the germline V gene, CDR1 is LNHNV and CDR2 is YYDKDF (reference sequence). This CDR3 region has 15 residues. The CDR3 DNA is TGTGCCACCACCAGAGGGGGGGGTGGGGTCGATGAGCAGTTCTTC. Translated, it gives CATTRGGGGVDEQFF.

The J gene is TRBJ1-5, the V gene TRBV29-1; no clear D gene. This CDR3 contains 13 residues. Germline V lookup: CDR1 SQVTM, CDR2 ANQGSEA. V was clipped by 5 bases and J by 3 bases, with 11 bases between them. The CDR3 loop is CSVSIGINQPQHF. CDR3 coding DNA: TGCAGCGTTAGTATCGGGATCAATCAGCCCCAGCATTTT.

The count of this clone is one. The chain recombines TRBV5-8 with TRBJ1-4; 7 bases fit TRBD1. Germline V gives CDR1 SGHTS, CDR2 YDEGEE. V shed 5 bases and J 7 bases; nucleotides not matched to a gene: 11. CDR3 length: 15 residues. This chain's CDR3 is CASSLTDRVGEKLFF. CDR3 DNA: TGTGCCAGCAGTTTGACCGACAGGGTCGGTGAAAAACTGTTTTTT.

V is TRBV27 and J is TRBJ1-5; perhaps TRBD1 as D (6 bases). V lost 4 bases and J 5 bases, leaving 9 bases between the germline ends. The V gene's germline CDR1 is MNHEY and CDR2 SMNVEV (reference sequence). This CDR3 has 13 amino acids. CDR3 DNA sequence: TGTGCCAGCAGTTGGGGGCGTGATCAGCCCCAGCATTTT. Its translation: CASSWGRDQPQHF.

The chain couples TRBV4-3 to TRBJ2-2; D unclear. Germline V gene data show CDR1 as LGHNA and CDR2 as YSLEER. Deletions cut 1 base from V and 2 bases from J, with 14 bases between. The CDR3 length is 17 residues. In nucleotides, the CDR3 is TGCGCCAGCAGCCAAGGAATTAGGAGTAGCAACACCGGGGAGCTGTTTTTT. Its protein is CASSQGIRSSNTGELFF.

This clone came up a few times. The chain recombines TRBV28 with TRBJ1-1; perhaps TRBD1 as D (6 bases). The CDR3 has 13 residues. Trimming stripped 10 bases from V and 4 bases from J, with 16 bases between. Looked up from germline, CDR1 is MDHEN and CDR2 is SYDVKM. This CDR3 is CATHGQLGTEAFF. CDR3 nucleotides: TGTGCCACCCACGGACAGCTGGGCACTGAAGCTTTCTTT.

This chain connects TRBV28 to TRBJ2-1; 15 nucleotides line up with TRBD2. V lost 6 bases and J lost 2; bases outside the gene matches: 8. Germline CDR1 is MDHEN and CDR2 is SYDVKM. This CDR3 has 18 residues. The CDR3 coding sequence is TGTGCCAGCAGCTACCAGGGACTAGCGGGGGGCGCCTACAATGAGCAGTTCTTC. Translation gives CASSYQGLAGGAYNEQFF.

This chain connects TRBV7-9 to TRBJ2-5; 8 bases are a match to TRBD1. The CDR3 sequence is 19 residues long. V shed 6 bases and J 0 bases; nucleotides not matched to a gene: 18. Germline V gene data show CDR1 as SEHNR and CDR2 as FQNEAQ (reference sequence). The CDR3 region is CASRIGGGVLGQDQETQYF. The CDR3, as DNA: TGTGCCAGCAGGATTGGCGGCGGAGTTCTGGGACAGGACCAAGAGACCCAGTACTTC. Based on the CDR3 plus reference TRBV7-9 and TRBJ2-5, the full variable domain is DTGVSQNPRHKITKRGQNVTFRCDPISEHNRLYWYRQTLGQGPEFLTYFQNEAQLEKSRLLSDRFSAERPKGSFSTLEIQRTEQGDSAMYLCASRIGGGVLGQDQETQYFGPGTRLLVL.

The chain is built from TRBV29-1 and TRBJ2-3, with 9 bases aligning to TRBD2. Germline CDR1 and CDR2: SQVTM and ANQGSEA. CDR3 length equals 13 residues. V shed 7 bases, J shed 6 bases, and the junction held 8 bases outside the gene matches. DNA for the CDR3: TGCAGCGGCGCGGGGGGGCGTGGTGATACGCAGTATTTT. This sequence encodes CSGAGGRGDTQYF.

The chain employs TRBV3-1 (or the pseudogene TRBV3-2) and TRBJ2-5; D is ambiguous. The CDR3 consists of 15 residues. Germline CDR1 is LGHDT and CDR2 is YNNKEL (reference sequence). With 1 base removed from V and 5 bases from J, the gap between germline ends came to 14 bases. The CDR3 DNA follows: TGTGCCAGCAGCCAAGGTACACTCCCGCGGGAGACCCAGTACTTC. Translated: CASSQGTLPRETQYF.

Ten or more counts support this clone. The V gene is TRBV30, the J gene TRBJ1-6; 7 bases agree with TRBD1. The V gene end was trimmed by 5 bases and the J gene end by 5 bases; junction bases not matched to a gene: 6. CDR1 is GTSNPN and CDR2 is SVGIG in the germline V gene (reference sequence). The CDR3 totals 14 residues. The CDR3 sequence is CAWVGQSNNSPLHF. The CDR3 coding sequence is TGTGCCTGGGTGGGACAGAGTAATAATTCACCCCTCCACTTT. The full variable domain, its missing parts supplied by reference TRBV30 and TRBJ1-6, is SQTIHQWPATLVQPVGSPLSLECTVEGTSNPNLYWYRQAAGRGLQLLFYSVGIGQISSEVPQNLSASRPQDRQFILSSKKLLLSDSGFYLCAWVGQSNNSPLHFGNGTRLTVT.

Worth noting for this clone: One end of the junction does not line up with germline, which may come from a read error. The chain carries TRBV19 and TRBJ2-6, with D possibly TRBD1 on 6 matching bases. The CDR3 has 15 amino acids. Germline V CDR1 and CDR2: LNHDA, SQIVND (reference sequence). The CDR3 DNA reads TGTGCCAGTAGTATCAGGGGTTCTGCGGCCAACGTCCTGACTTTC. Amino acid sequence: CASSIRGSAANVLTF.

This clone was counted a single time. The V call is TRBV6-5, the J call TRBJ2-7, with 7 bases that match TRBD2. This CDR3 has 15 residues. V shed 7 bases and J 2 bases; nucleotides not matched to a gene: 11. Per germline, CDR1 MNHEY and CDR2 SVGAGI. The CDR3 spells CASIIGLADTYEQYF. Written as DNA, the CDR3 is TGTGCCAGCATCATAGGGCTAGCGGATACCTACGAGCAGTACTTC.

This clone was observed once. V usage is TRBV19 and J usage is TRBJ1-5, with unresolved D. This CDR3 region has 15 residues. V lost 3 bases and J lost 2, with 11 bases in between. From germline, CDR1 is LNHDA and CDR2 SQIVND (reference sequence). CDR3 nucleotide sequence: TGTGCCAGTAGTATCGGGGTCGGGGGCAATCAGCCCCAGCATTTT. It codes for CASSIGVGGNQPQHF.

The V call is TRBV14, the J call TRBJ2-3, with a possible D match to TRBD2 (6 bases). The CDR3 is 14 amino acids. Germline V CDR1 and CDR2: SGHDN, FVKESK. The V and J ends lost 4 bases and 0 bases respectively, with 8 bases between them. CDR3 nucleotides: TGTGCCAGCAGCCTGGGACTGAGCACAGATACGCAGTATTTT. It yields the protein CASSLGLSTDTQYF.

The V call is TRBV23-1, the J call TRBJ1-5; 7 nucleotides agree with TRBD1. TRBV23-1 is identified as an open reading frame with a role that is uncertain. CDR3 length: 16 amino acids. V was pared by 1 base and J by 6 bases, with 9 bases of the junction left unmatched. The CDR3 sequence is CASSQLEGAVRQPQHF. The CDR3 region has the DNA TGCGCCAGCAGTCAATTGGAGGGGGCCGTTCGTCAGCCCCAGCATTTT.

The chain is built from TRBV6-2 or TRBV6-3 and TRBJ2-7, with TRBD1 as a possible D gene (5 bases). Germline CDR1 reads MNHEY; CDR2 reads SVGEGT. The V end lost 4 bases, the J end lost 2 bases, and 15 bases lay between the germline ends. The CDR3 has 15 amino acids. In DNA, the CDR3 is TGTGCCAGCAGTTCCTTCCAGGGTGTGGCCTACGAGCAGTACTTC. It is translated as CASSSFQGVAYEQYF.